This entry features one T cell receptor beta chain sequence. It has no known antigen specificity. Base quality data are lacking; no much larger clone is found one base away. TCRbeta CDR3 regions were amplified from genomic DNA by means of the immunoSEQ Assay, a bias-controlled multiplex PCR. Per the source publication's procedure: Nucleated cell counts per sample were estimated from amplification of reference gene primers within the assay. Sequence reads were collapsed and filtered to measure the absolute abundance of every unique TCRbeta CDR3 rearrangement. For each sample, productive Simpson clonality was calculated as the square root of Simpson's diversity index over productive rearrangements. The source is immuneACCESS, and TCRdb retained only in-frame sequences with V and J called. Part of the clones is not carried over; for the studies checked, unresolved V genes explain less than half of this, and the remainder is unexplained. The V and J calls and clone size were taken over from that table, and D and trimming were inferred from the DNA. This sample gives about 150,000 clones in total; around four fifths of them show up just once. The ten top clones hold 35% to 40% of the sample.

This entry belongs to a study of blood T cell repertoires in COVID-19 (dated by TCRdb to about 2020). Concerning the study at large: The collaborator samples originated in the United States, Italy and Spain and spanned the acute and convalescent phases of COVID-19. The prospective study material was composed of cDNA or gDNA derived from T cells, B-cell-depleted T cells, or PBMCs. The dataset comprised deeply sampled blood TCRbeta repertoires from subjects exposed to, actively infected with, or recovered from COVID-19. A freely available public database, intended as a resource for researchers studying the immune response to SARS-CoV-2, is where the repertoires were released. The samples were drawn from the first 160 participants of the ongoing ImmuneRACE study and from more than 1,000 subjects provided by 6 global collaborators. A de-identified subject ID, COVID-19 status, age in years and sex were almost always included in the sample metadata. HLA class I and class II types, where available, came from metadata supplied by the sample provider rather than from assay-based typing.

Broader findings and caveats from the paper: Clinical and demographic metadata were provided uncurated, with the amount varying by source and participant.

The CDR3 spans 15 residues, from the cysteine through the phenylalanine. CDR3 DNA only is kept here, 45 bases in frame from base 1. CDR1 and CDR2, looked up from the germline V gene, are KGHSH and LQKENI. Trimming costs V 2 bases and J 5 bases, and their ends lie 12 bases apart. The collaborating institutions used their own protocols to collect whole blood in K2EDTA tubes. For TCRbeta analysis, collaborator samples were shipped as frozen whole blood, as isolated PBMCs, or as DNA extracted from either sample type. Sequenced input: peripheral blood. This TCR came from a human donor in a cohort sampled during active COVID-19. The V gene is TRBV18 and the J gene is TRBJ1-4, with no confidently assigned D gene. The CDR3 protein: CASSPRGSGNEKLFF. The nucleotide sequence reads as follows: TGTGCCAGCTCACCAAGAGGGTCTGGCAATGAAAAACTGTTTTTT. This CDR3, with the reference TRBV18 and TRBJ1-4 proteins standing in past its ends, gives the full variable domain NAGVMQNPRHLVRRRGQEARLRCSPMKGHSHVYWYRQLPEEGLKFMVYLQKENIIDESGMPKERFSAEFPKEGPSILRIQQVVRGDSAAYFCASSPRGSGNEKLFFGSGTQLSVL.